Presented here are 16 T cell receptor beta chains from one specimen sequenced in a study of T cells in Graves' hyperthyroidism and ophthalmopathy. TCR beta CDR3 region amplification was performed from RNA transcripts. Primed by the HTBI set, a first-round RT-PCR was run on the TCR CDR3. TCRdb itself ran the multiplex PCR reads through MiXCR, one entry per CDR3 protein. The sample lists hundreds of thousands of distinct CDR3 sequences; 38% were seen once. Sequences were obtained from blood. The origin of the receptors is a man between 18 and 29 years old with Graves' hyperthyroidism.

This rearrangement joins TRBV24-1 to TRBJ2-7; 8 bases align to TRBD1. The CDR3 covers 14 residues. V shed 0 bases and J 7 bases; nucleotides not matched to a gene: 4. Germline V gene lookup returns CDR1 KGHDR and CDR2 SFDVKD. DNA for the CDR3: TGTGCCACCAGTGATTTGGGACAGGGCAATGAGCAGTACTTC. This translates into CATSDLGQGNEQYF.

V usage is TRBV29-1 and J usage is TRBJ1-1; no firm D call. The CDR3 is made up of 11 amino acids. The germline CDR1 and CDR2 sequences are SQVTM and ANQGSEA. CDR3 bases: TGCAACGCCTTCGTGAACACTGAAGCTTTCTTT. Protein product: CNAFVNTEAFF.

J is TRBJ2-2 and V is TRBV12-3 or TRBV12-4, with TRBD1 as a possible D gene (6 bases). V shed 8 bases and J shed 4 bases, with 14 bases lying between them. This CDR3 comprises 14 residues. The CDR3 bases are TGTGCCAGCTTTACAGGGAGTTTCACCGGGGAGCTGTTTTTT. The encoded protein is CASFTGSFTGELFF.

The genes are TRBV18 and TRBJ1-1; D may be TRBD1 (5 bases). V was shortened by 3 bases and J by 10 bases, with 15 bases between the two germline ends. Germline V gene data show CDR1 as KGHSH and CDR2 as LQKENI. The CDR3 sequence is 13 residues long. The CDR3 protein is CASSPPDVGTAFF. The CDR3 coding sequence is TGTGCCAGCTCACCGCCTGACGTAGGGACAGCTTTCTTT.

This clonotype showed up many times. The chain carries TRBV29-1 and TRBJ2-5; 9 bases align to TRBD1. The CDR3 extends over 13 amino acids. In germline, CDR1 is SQVTM, CDR2 ANQGSEA. The ends lost 7 bases at V and 2 bases at J; junction bases unmatched: 5. The CDR3, as DNA: TGCAGCGCATCCGGGACAGGGCAAGAGACCCAGTACTTC. Translating it yields CSASGTGQETQYF.

In its sample, this clonotype was seen a few times. The V gene is TRBV5-1, the J gene TRBJ2-7; D tentatively fits TRBD1 or TRBD2 (5 bases each). CDR3 length: 15 amino acids. V dropped 4 bases and J dropped 3 bases, with 17 bases sitting between them. Germline loops: CDR1 SGHRS, CDR2 YFSETQ. CDR3 amino acids: CASSVRAGSDYEQYF. Written as DNA, the CDR3 is TGCGCCAGCAGCGTACGCGCAGGGAGTGACTACGAGCAGTACTTC.

This chain joins TRBV7-9 and TRBJ2-2; 10 positions agree with TRBD1. Losses at the gene ends were 5 bases for V and 8 bases for J; bases not matched to a gene: 8. The germline CDR1 and CDR2 sequences are SEHNR and FQNEAQ (reference sequence). The CDR3 covers 15 residues. The CDR3 is CASSPWDRGTGELFF. DNA for the CDR3: TGTGCCAGCAGCCCATGGGACAGGGGAACGGGGGAGCTGTTTTTT.

This clonotype was recorded at least ten times. This chain connects TRBV5-1 to TRBJ2-7; tentative D call: TRBD2 (6 bases). Between the trimmed V and J ends, which lost 2 bases and 5 bases, there was a span of 11 bases. This CDR3 contains 13 residues. Germline V gene lookup returns CDR1 SGHRS and CDR2 YFSETQ. For the CDR3, the DNA is TGCGCCAGCAGCTTCTCCGGGAGCCACGAGCAGTACTTC. Residues: CASSFSGSHEQYF.

CDR3 sequence reads: CASRRQGKNEKLFF. Written as DNA, the CDR3 is TGCGCCAGCAGGCGACAGGGTAAAAATGAAAAACTGTTTTTT. The chain recombines TRBV5-1 with TRBJ1-4; 7 nucleotides align to TRBD1. The germline V gene has CDR1 SGHRS and CDR2 YFSETQ. This CDR3 has 14 amino acids. J lost 5 bases, V lost 5 bases, and 6 bases had no gene match.

This clonotype was detected a few times. The rearrangement uses TRBV7-2 and TRBJ1-6, with D perhaps matching TRBD1 (5 bases). Trimming pared 5 bases from V and 14 bases from J, leaving 25 bases between. This CDR3 has 16 residues. Looked up from germline, CDR1 is SGHTA and CDR2 is FQGNSA. The CDR3: CASSGYRDGQGWALHF. The CDR3 nucleotides read TGTGCCAGCAGCGGCTACCGGGACGGACAAGGTTGGGCCCTCCACTTT.

This clonotype appeared many times. V is TRBV5-6 and J is TRBJ2-5; D is possibly TRBD2 (6 bases). The V gene lost 1 base and the J gene lost 10 bases, with 11 bases spanning the gap. CDR3 length: 12 amino acids. Germline CDR1 reads SGHDT; CDR2 reads YYEEEE. The CDR3 region has the DNA TGTGCCAGCAGCTTGACCGGGGGAATCCAGTACTTC. Encoded protein: CASSLTGGIQYF.

The chain carries TRBV12-3 or TRBV12-4 and TRBJ1-6; maybe TRBD1 (5 bases). The CDR3 is made up of 15 amino acids. V was shortened by 5 bases and J by 10 bases, with 18 bases between the two germline ends. The CDR3: CASSTAGIGESPLHF. As DNA, the CDR3 is TGTGCCAGCAGTACTGCCGGCATAGGGGAATCACCCCTCCACTTT.

This clonotype was counted many times. The V and J genes are TRBV20-1 and TRBJ2-7, with D possibly TRBD1 on 6 matching bases. Germline CDR1 is DFQATT and CDR2 is SNEGSKA (reference sequence). Trimming took off 6 bases at V and 1 base at J, with 10 bases between the two ends. The CDR3 is made up of 12 amino acids. The CDR3 protein is CSANDRSYEQYF. The DNA for the CDR3 is TGCAGTGCAAACGACAGGTCCTACGAGCAGTACTTC.

The chain uses TRBV27 and TRBJ1-1; D perhaps matches TRBD1 (6 bases). V was clipped by 6 bases and J by 6 bases, with 11 bases between them. This CDR3 is 12 amino acids long. Germline CDR1 is MNHEY and CDR2 is SMNVEV (reference sequence). The CDR3 DNA reads as TGTGCCAGCAGAACGACAGGCTCTGAAGCTTTCTTT. This translates into CASRTTGSEAFF.

This clonotype was picked up one time. It is likely a read error, because the conserved phenylalanine at the end of the CDR3 is missing. The chain joins TRBV20-1 to TRBJ2-7, with a weak D call TRBD1 (5 bases). Germline-derived CDR1 and CDR2 are DFQATT and SNEGSKA (reference sequence). V dropped 0 bases and J dropped 2 bases, with 8 bases sitting between them. The CDR3 length is 13 residues. CDR3: CSARDDRAYEQYL. The CDR3 bases are TGCAGTGCTAGAGATGACAGAGCCTACGAGCAGTACCTC.

A few counts support this clonotype. V and J are TRBV20-1 and TRBJ2-7; D unresolved. The CDR3 length is 14 residues. Trimming left V 3 bases short and J 3 bases short, with 15 bases between. Germline CDR1 reads DFQATT; CDR2 reads SNEGSKA (reference sequence). CDR3 in amino acids: CSARYSLGFYEQYF. The CDR3 DNA is TGCAGTGCTAGGTACTCCCTAGGGTTCTACGAGCAGTACTTC.